This T cell receptor beta chain appears in the sequencing data of a study of blood T cell repertoires in COVID-19. Study background: The United States, Italy and Spain supplied acute and convalescent COVID-19 samples. PBMCs, B-cell-depleted T cells, or T cells were the source of the cDNA or gDNA that made up the material.

Trimming cost V 6 bases and J 1 base; bases outside gene matches: 3. This CDR3 is 14 amino acids long. The V gene's germline CDR1 is LNHDA and CDR2 SQIVND (reference sequence). Seattle patients were enrolled during active infection and followed longitudinally. In its sample, this clone was seen once. In the original analysis: By means of reference gene primer amplification, nucleated cell counts were estimated. Produced via immunoSEQ multiplex PCR; TCRdb's table is partial and in-frame only. V, J and clone size are taken as reported in that table, and D and trimming were inferred from the DNA itself. Found here are 200,000 to 250,000 clones, 82% of them singletons; the top ten hold approximately 7.6%.

The TCR comes from a woman of 80 years or more with COVID-19, enrolled during active disease. The V gene is TRBV19, the J gene TRBJ2-3; 8 bases are shared with TRBD1. Sample: peripheral blood. CDR3 amino acids: CASRDRGRTDTQYF. CDR3 coding DNA: TGTGCCAGTAGAGACAGGGGCCGCACAGATACGCAGTATTTT.